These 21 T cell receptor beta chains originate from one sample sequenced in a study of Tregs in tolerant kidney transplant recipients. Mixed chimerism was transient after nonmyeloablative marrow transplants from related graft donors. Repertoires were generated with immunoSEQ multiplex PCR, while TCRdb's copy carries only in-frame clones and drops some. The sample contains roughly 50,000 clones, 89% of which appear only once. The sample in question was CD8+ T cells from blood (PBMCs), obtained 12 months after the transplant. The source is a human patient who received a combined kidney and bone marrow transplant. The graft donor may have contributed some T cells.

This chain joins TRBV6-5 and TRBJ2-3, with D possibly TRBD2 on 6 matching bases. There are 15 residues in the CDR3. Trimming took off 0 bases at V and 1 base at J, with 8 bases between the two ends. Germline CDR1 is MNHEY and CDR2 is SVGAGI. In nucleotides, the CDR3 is TGTGCCAGCAGTTACTCGGCGGGATGCACAGATACGCAGTATTTT. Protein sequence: CASSYSAGCTDTQYF.

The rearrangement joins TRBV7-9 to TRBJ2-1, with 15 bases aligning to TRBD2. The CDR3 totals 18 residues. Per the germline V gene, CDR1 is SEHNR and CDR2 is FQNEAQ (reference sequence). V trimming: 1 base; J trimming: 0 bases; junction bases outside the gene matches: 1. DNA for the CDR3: TGTGCCAGCAGCTTAGGGGGACTAGCGGGGGGCTCCTACAATGAGCAGTTCTTC. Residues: CASSLGGLAGGSYNEQFF.

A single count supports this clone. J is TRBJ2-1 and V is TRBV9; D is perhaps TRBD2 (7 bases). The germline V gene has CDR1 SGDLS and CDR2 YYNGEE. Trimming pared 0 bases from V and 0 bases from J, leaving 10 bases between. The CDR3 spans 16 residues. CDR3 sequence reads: CASSVGGGASYNEQFF. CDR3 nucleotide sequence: TGTGCCAGCAGCGTAGGGGGGGGCGCCTCCTACAATGAGCAGTTCTTC.

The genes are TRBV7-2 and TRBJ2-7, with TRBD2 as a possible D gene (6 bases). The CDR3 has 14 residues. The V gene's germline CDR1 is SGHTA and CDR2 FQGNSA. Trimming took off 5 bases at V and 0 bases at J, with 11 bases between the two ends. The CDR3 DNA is TGTGCCAGCAGCCCGGTGACTAGCTCCTACGAGCAGTACTTC. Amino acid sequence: CASSPVTSSYEQYF.

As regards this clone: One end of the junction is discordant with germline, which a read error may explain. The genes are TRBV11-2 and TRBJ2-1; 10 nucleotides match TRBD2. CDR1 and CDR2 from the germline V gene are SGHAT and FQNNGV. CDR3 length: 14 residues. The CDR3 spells CASSLGETSGFKLF. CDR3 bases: TGTGCCAGCAGCTTAGGTGAGACTAGCGGGTTCAAACTCTTC.

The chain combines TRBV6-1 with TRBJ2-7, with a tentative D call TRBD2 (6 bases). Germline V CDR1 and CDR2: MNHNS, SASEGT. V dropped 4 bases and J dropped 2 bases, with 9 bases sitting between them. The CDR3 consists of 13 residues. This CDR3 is CASSGLETYEQYF. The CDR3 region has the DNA TGTGCCAGCAGTGGACTAGAGACCTACGAGCAGTACTTC.

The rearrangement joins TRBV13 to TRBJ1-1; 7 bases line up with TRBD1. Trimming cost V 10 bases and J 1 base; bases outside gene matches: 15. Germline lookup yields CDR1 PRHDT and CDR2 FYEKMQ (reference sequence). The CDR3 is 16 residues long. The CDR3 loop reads CANWSPDRRTNTEAFF. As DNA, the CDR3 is TGTGCCAACTGGTCACCGGACAGGAGAACGAACACTGAAGCTTTCTTT.

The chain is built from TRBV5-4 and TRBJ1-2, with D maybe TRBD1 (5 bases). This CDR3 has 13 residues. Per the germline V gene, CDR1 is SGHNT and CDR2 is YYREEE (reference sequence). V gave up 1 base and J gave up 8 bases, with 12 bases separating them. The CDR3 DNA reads TGTGCCAGCAGCTTGACAGGCCAGGCAGGCTACACCTTC. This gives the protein CASSLTGQAGYTF. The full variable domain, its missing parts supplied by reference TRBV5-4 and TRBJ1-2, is ETGVTQSPTHLIKTRGQQVTLRCSSQSGHNTVSWYQQALGQGPQFIFQYYREEENGRGNFPPRFSGLQFPNYSSELNVNALELDDSALYLCASSLTGQAGYTFGSGTRLTVV.

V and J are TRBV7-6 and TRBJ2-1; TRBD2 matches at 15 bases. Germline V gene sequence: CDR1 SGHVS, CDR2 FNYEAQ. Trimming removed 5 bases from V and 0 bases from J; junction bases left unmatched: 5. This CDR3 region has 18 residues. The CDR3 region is CASSPGTSGGHSYNEQFF. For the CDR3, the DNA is TGTGCCAGCAGCCCCGGGACTAGCGGGGGGCACTCCTACAATGAGCAGTTCTTC. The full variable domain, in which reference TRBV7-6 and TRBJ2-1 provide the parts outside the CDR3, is GAGVSQSPRYKVTKRGQDVALRCDPISGHVSLYWYRQALGQGPEFLTYFNYEAQQDKSGLPNDRFSAERPEGSISTLTIQRTEQRDSAMYRCASSPGTSGGHSYNEQFFGPGTRLTVL.

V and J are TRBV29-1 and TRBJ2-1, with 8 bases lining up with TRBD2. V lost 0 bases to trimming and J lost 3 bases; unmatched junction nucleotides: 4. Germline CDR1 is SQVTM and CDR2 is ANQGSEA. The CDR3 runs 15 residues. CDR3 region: CSVEDTSGYYNEQFF. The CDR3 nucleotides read TGCAGCGTTGAAGATACTAGCGGTTACTACAATGAGCAGTTCTTC.

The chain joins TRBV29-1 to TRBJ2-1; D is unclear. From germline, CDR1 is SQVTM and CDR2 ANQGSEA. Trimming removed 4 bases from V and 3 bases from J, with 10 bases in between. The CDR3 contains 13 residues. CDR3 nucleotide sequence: TGCAGCGTTGTTTATCCTAGCTACAATGAGCAGTTCTTC. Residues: CSVVYPSYNEQFF.

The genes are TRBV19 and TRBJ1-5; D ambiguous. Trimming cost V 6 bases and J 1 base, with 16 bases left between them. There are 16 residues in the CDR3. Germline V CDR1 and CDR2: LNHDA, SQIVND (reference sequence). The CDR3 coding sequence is TGTGCCAGTAGATCTCCGACATTCTTAAGCAATCAGCCCCAGCATTTT. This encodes CASRSPTFLSNQPQHF. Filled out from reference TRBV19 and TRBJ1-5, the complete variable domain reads DGGITQSPKYLFRKEGQNVTLSCEQNLNHDAMYWYRQDPGQGLRLIYYSQIVNDFQKGDIAEGYSVSREKKESFPLTVTSAQKNPTAFYLCASRSPTFLSNQPQHFGDGTRLSIL.

CDR3 amino acids: CASSQVTESNQPQHF. The CDR3 DNA reads as TGCGCCAGCAGCCAAGTCACAGAGAGCAATCAGCCCCAGCATTTT. The chain joins TRBV4-1 to TRBJ1-5; no clear D. The V end lost 1 base, the J end lost 1 base, and 8 bases lay between the germline ends. There are 15 residues in the CDR3. The germline gives CDR1 MGHRA, CDR2 YSYEKL.

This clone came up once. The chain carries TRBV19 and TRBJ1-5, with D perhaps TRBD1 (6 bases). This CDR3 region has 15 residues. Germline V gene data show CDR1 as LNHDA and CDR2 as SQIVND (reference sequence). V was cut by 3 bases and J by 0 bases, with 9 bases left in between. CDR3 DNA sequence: TGTGCCAGTAGTATGGGGACACGTAGCAATCAGCCCCAGCATTTT. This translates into CASSMGTRSNQPQHF.

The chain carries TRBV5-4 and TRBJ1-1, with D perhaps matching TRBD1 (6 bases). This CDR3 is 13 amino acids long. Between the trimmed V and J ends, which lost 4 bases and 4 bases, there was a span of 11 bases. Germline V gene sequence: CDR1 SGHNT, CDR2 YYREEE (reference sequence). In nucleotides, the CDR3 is TGTGCCAGCAGCACGACAGGCCTCACTGAAGCTTTCTTT. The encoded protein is CASSTTGLTEAFF.

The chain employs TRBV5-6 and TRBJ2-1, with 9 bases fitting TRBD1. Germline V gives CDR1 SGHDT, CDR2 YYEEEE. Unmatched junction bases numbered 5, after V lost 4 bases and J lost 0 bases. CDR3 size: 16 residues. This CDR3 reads CASSPWDRASYNEQFF. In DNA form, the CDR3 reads TGTGCCAGCAGCCCGTGGGACAGGGCCTCCTACAATGAGCAGTTCTTC.

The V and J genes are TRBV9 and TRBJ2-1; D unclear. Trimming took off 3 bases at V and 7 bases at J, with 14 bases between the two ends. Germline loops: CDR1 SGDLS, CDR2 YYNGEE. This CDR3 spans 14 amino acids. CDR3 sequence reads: CASSAKRGFNEQFF. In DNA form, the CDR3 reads TGTGCCAGCAGCGCCAAGCGAGGCTTTAATGAGCAGTTCTTC.

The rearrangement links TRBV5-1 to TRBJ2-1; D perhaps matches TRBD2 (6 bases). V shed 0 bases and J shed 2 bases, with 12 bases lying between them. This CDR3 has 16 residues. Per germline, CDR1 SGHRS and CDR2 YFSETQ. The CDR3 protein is CASSLDMASAYNEQFF. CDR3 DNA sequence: TGCGCCAGCAGCTTGGATATGGCTAGCGCCTACAATGAGCAGTTCTTC.

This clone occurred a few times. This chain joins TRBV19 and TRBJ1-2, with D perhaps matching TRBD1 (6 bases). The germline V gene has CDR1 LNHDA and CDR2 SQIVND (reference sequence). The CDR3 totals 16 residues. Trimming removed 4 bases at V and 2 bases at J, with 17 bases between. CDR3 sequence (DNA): TGTGCCAGTAGTAGGCCCTCCTTGGACAGAAACTATGGCTACACCTTC. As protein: CASSRPSLDRNYGYTF.

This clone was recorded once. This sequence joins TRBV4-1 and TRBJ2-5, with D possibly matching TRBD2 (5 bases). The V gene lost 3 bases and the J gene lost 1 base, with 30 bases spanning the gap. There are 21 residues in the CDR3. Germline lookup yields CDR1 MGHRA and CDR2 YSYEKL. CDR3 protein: CASSHPTRGLKSTVGQETQYF. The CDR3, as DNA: TGCGCCAGCAGCCATCCCACCCGCGGACTTAAATCCACGGTGGGCCAAGAGACCCAGTACTTC.

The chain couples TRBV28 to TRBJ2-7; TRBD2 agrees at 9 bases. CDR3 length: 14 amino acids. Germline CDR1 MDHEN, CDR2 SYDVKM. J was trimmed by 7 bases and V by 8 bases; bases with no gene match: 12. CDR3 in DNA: TGTGCCAGCGGAACAGCTCTAGCGGGGTATGAGCAGTACTTC. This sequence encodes CASGTALAGYEQYF.